Sequencing of this T cell receptor (beta chain) was carried out in a study of T cells in Graves' hyperthyroidism and ophthalmopathy. Patients aged 18 to 65 had newly diagnosed hyperthyroidism of under 2 months' duration. Researchers amplified the TCR beta CDR3 regions from RNA transcripts. First-round RT-PCR targeting the TCR CDR3 was performed with the HTBI primer set. Using its own MiXCR run on the multiplex PCR reads, TCRdb lists one record per CDR3 protein. Here the sample spans under 700,000 distinct CDR3 sequences, over 15% being singletons. The sequenced material came from blood. The TCR was taken from a woman younger than 30 with Graves' hyperthyroidism.

The CDR3 DNA reads TGTGCCAGCAGCGTAGTGGGGGGGAGAGGGGCCAACGTCCTGACTTTC. Translated: CASSVVGGRGANVLTF. The V call is TRBV9, the J call TRBJ2-6; 7 nucleotides agree with TRBD2. The CDR3 runs to 16 residues. V lost 0 bases to trimming and J lost 4 bases; unmatched junction nucleotides: 4. CDR1 is SGDLS and CDR2 is YYNGEE in the germline V gene. Full variable domain (outside the CDR3, taken from reference TRBV9 and TRBJ2-6): DSGVTQTPKHLITATGQRVTLRCSPRSGDLSVYWYQQSLDQGLQFLIQYYNGEERAKGNILERFSAQQFPDLHSELNLSSLELGDSALYFCASSVVGGRGANVLTFGAGSRLTVL.